The 5 T cell receptor beta chains reported below all come from one sample, sequenced in a study of cytomegalovirus exposure and HLA in healthy donors. The repertoire was sequenced with immunoSEQ multiplex PCR; TCRdb's copy has only in-frame clones and lacks some. The sample records under 100,000 clones, roughly 84% being singletons. Sequenced material: PBMCs. The receptor set was obtained from a woman aged 18 to 35 in good health and CMV-seropositive.

The gene calls are TRBV27 and TRBJ1-1; 7 nucleotides agree with TRBD1. V dropped 0 bases and J dropped 10; count of bases not matched to a gene: 2. This CDR3 is built from 12 residues. Germline V gene sequence: CDR1 MNHEY, CDR2 SMNVEV (reference sequence). CDR3 sequence: CASSLSTGPAFF. In nucleotides, the CDR3 is TGTGCCAGCAGTTTATCGACAGGGCCAGCTTTCTTT.

This chain links TRBV28 with TRBJ2-4; D is perhaps TRBD2 (7 bases). Deletions cut 6 bases from V and 0 bases from J, with 15 bases between. The germline V gene encodes CDR1 MDHEN and CDR2 SYDVKM. The CDR3 loop spans 16 amino acids. CDR3 in amino acids: CASSLRGGLAKNIQYF. In DNA, the CDR3 is TGTGCCAGCAGCCTAAGGGGGGGTTTAGCCAAAAACATTCAGTACTTC. Complete variable domain (other parts from reference TRBV28 and TRBJ2-4): DVKVTQSSRYLVKRTGEKVFLECVQDMDHENMFWYRQDPGLGLRLIYFSYDVKMKEKGDIPEGYSVSREKKERFSLILESASTNQTSMYLCASSLRGGLAKNIQYFGAGTRLSVL.

The chain combines TRBV28 with TRBJ1-2, with D perhaps matching TRBD1 (6 bases). The CDR3 extends over 16 amino acids. With 4 bases removed from V and 3 bases from J, the gap between germline ends came to 18 bases. Germline values: CDR1 MDHEN, CDR2 SYDVKM. This CDR3 is CASSSGQPTSYYGYTF. CDR3 nucleotide sequence: TGTGCCAGCAGTTCAGGACAGCCGACTTCCTACTATGGCTACACCTTC.

The genes are TRBV5-1 and TRBJ1-2, with a possible D match to TRBD1 (6 bases). CDR3 length: 15 amino acids. V was pared by 1 base and J by 1 base, with 11 bases between. The germline gives CDR1 SGHRS, CDR2 YFSETQ. Here the CDR3 DNA reads TGCGCCAGCAGCTTGTTCCCAGGGGTTAACTATGGCTACACCTTC. Protein sequence: CASSLFPGVNYGYTF.

V is TRBV30 and J is TRBJ1-5, with 7 bases aligning to TRBD1. V was pared by 0 bases and J by 4 bases, with 6 bases of the junction left unmatched. This CDR3 comprises 15 residues. CDR1 is GTSNPN, CDR2 SVGIG, per germline (reference sequence). CDR3 amino acids: CAWSVGGLGNQPQHF. As DNA, the CDR3 is TGTGCCTGGAGTGTAGGGGGCCTGGGGAATCAGCCCCAGCATTTT.